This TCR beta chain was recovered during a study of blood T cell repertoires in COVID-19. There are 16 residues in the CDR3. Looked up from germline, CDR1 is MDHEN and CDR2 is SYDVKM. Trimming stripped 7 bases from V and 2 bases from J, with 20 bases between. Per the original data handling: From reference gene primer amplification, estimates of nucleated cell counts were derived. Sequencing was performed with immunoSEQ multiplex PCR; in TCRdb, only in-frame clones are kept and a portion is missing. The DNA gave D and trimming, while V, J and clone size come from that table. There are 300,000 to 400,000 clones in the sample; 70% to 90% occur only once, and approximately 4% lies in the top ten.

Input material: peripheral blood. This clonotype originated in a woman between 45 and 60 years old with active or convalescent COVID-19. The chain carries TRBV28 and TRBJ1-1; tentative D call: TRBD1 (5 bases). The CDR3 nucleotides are TGTGCCAGCACCCCCTCGGGGGGTAGAGGAAACACTGAAGCTTTCTTT. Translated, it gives CASTPSGGRGNTEAFF. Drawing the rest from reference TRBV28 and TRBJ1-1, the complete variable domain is DVKVTQSSRYLVKRTGEKVFLECVQDMDHENMFWYRQDPGLGLRLIYFSYDVKMKEKGDIPEGYSVSREKKERFSLILESASTNQTSMYLCASTPSGGRGNTEAFFGQGTRLTVV.